This TCR beta chain appears in the sequencing data of a study of blood T cell repertoires in COVID-19. Whole-study context: Acute and convalescent COVID-19 samples came from the United States, Italy and Spain. PBMCs, B-cell-depleted T cells, or T cells provided the cDNA or gDNA that made up the material.

CDR1 and CDR2 from the germline V gene are MDHEN and SYDVKM. The CDR3 has 14 residues. Trimming shortened V by 3 bases and J by 2 bases, and 8 bases separated the two germline ends. As handled by the study authors: How many nucleated cells were present was estimated from reference gene primer amplification. Sequencing used immunoSEQ multiplex PCR; TCRdb keeps in-frame clones, though not all of them. V and J calls plus clone size are reproduced from that table; the DNA served to infer D and trimming. The table records about 150,000 clones, around 89% of them present only once. This receptor was taken from a middle-aged woman with acute or convalescent COVID-19. What was sequenced was peripheral blood. The chain is built from TRBV28 and TRBJ2-4; tentative D call: TRBD1 (5 bases). DNA for the CDR3: TGTGCCAGCAGTTTTCCAGGGACCAAAAACATTCAGTACTTC. This sequence encodes CASSFPGTKNIQYF.